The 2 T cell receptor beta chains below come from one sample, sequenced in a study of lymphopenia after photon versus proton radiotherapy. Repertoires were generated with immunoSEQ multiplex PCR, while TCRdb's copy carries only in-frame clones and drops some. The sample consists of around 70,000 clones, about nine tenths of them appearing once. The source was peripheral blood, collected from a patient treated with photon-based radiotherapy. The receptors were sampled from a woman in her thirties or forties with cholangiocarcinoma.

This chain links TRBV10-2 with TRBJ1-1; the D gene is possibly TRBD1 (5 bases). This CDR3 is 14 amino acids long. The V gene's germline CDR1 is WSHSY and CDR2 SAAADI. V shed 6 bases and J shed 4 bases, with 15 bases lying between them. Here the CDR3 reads CASRAWGVGTEAFF. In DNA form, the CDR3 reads TGCGCCAGCAGGGCCTGGGGGGTGGGCACTGAAGCTTTCTTT.

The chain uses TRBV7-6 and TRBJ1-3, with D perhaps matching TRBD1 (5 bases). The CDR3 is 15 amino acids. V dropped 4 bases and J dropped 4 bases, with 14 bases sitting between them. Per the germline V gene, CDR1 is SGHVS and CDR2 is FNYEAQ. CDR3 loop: CASSSGLPGGNTIYF. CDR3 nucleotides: TGTGCCAGCAGCTCGGGACTGCCGGGGGGAAACACCATATATTTT. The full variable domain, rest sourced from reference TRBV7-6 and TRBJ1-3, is GAGVSQSPRYKVTKRGQDVALRCDPISGHVSLYWYRQALGQGPEFLTYFNYEAQQDKSGLPNDRFSAERPEGSISTLTIQRTEQRDSAMYRCASSSGLPGGNTIYFGEGSWLTVV.